This T cell receptor (beta chain) emerged from a study of OX40 agonist ivuxolimab in advanced cancers. Study-wide background: With ivuxolimab, an agonistic anti-OX40 (CD134) antibody, patients were treated.

TCRdb's table, derived via immunoSEQ multiplex PCR, lists solely in-frame clones and lacks some. The sample holds 65,000 to 100,000 clones, roughly 88% seen once. This CDR3 contains 16 residues. Germline V gene sequence: CDR1 LGHNA, CDR2 YSLEER. Between the trimmed V and J ends, which lost 4 bases and 2 bases, there was a span of 14 bases. Source: CD4+ or CD8+ T cells sorted from blood, taken in a trial of the OX40 agonist ivuxolimab. This sequence was found in an adult with an advanced solid tumor such as melanoma, head and neck, liver or kidney cancer. This chain joins TRBV4-3 and TRBJ2-2; weak D call: TRBD1 (6 bases). In DNA, the CDR3 is TGCGCCAGCAGCCTGAGCCCGGACAGAAACACCGGGGAGCTGTTTTTT. It yields the protein CASSLSPDRNTGELFF.